This T cell receptor beta chain was observed in a study of response to subunit inactivated influenza vaccine. Germline V gene data show CDR1 as SGHRS and CDR2 as YFSETQ. The CDR3 runs 15 residues. The ends lost 3 bases at V and 2 bases at J; junction bases unmatched: 7. Points on this clonotype: No antigen is known for it.

TCRdb re-called the RT-PCR reads with MiXCR, one entry per CDR3 protein. This table holds about 780,000 distinct CDR3 sequences, approximately 17% found once. General study findings and limits: It was the authors' suggestion that each seasonal influenza vaccination recruits few new T cells.

The TCR sequence derives from a man aged 50 to 60 who received an inactivated influenza vaccine. V gene TRBV5-1 combines with J gene TRBJ2-7; 8 bases are a match to TRBD1. The sequencing here drew on PBMCs from blood, taken 5 to 6 days after vaccination. The CDR3 region has the DNA TGCGCCAGCAGCTGGAGGACAGGGTTAGCCTACGAGCAGTACTTC. It codes for CASSWRTGLAYEQYF. The full variable domain, completed using reference TRBV5-1 and TRBJ2-7, is KAGVTQTPRYLIKTRGQQVTLSCSPISGHRSVSWYQQTPGQGLQFLFEYFSETQRNKGNFPGRFSGRQFSNSRSEMNVSTLELGDSALYLCASSWRTGLAYEQYFGPGTRLTVT.